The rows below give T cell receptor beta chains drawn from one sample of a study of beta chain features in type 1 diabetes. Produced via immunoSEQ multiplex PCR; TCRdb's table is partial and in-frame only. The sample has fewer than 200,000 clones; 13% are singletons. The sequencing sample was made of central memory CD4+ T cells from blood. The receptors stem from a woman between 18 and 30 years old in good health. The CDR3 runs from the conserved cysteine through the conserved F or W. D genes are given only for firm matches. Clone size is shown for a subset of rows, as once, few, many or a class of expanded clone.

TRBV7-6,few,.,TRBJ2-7,TGTGCCAGCAGTCCGCAGGGACTCTCCTACGAGCAGTACTTC,CASSPQGLSYEQYF
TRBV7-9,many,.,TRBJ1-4,TGTGCCAGCAACAGGGCGGGTAATGAAAAACTGTTTTTT,CASNRAGNEKLFF
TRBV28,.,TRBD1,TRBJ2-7,TGTGCCAGCAGTTTTGGGGCTTACCGGGACAGGGGGCAGTACTTC,CASSFGAYRDRGQYF
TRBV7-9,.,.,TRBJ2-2,TGTGCCAGCACCCCCCCCTGGGCTAGCAGAAACACCGGGGAGCTGTTTTTT,CASTPPWASRNTGELFF
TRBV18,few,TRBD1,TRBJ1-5,TGTGCCAGCTCAGGGACAGGTTATAGCAATCAGCCCCAGCATTTT,CASSGTGYSNQPQHF
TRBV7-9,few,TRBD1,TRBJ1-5,TGTGCCAGCAGCTCGGGACAGAATAGCAATCAGCCCCAGCATTTT,CASSSGQNSNQPQHF
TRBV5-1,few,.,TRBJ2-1,TGCGCCAGCAGCCAAGCTACCTCCTACAATGAGCAGTTCTTC,CASSQATSYNEQFF
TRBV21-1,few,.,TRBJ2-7,TGTGCCAGCAGCAACCTAGCGGGGCCTACAGCAGTGGAGCAGTACTTC,CASSNLAGPTAVEQYF
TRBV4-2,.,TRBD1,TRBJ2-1,TGTGCCAGCAGCCAAGTAGGACAGGGTTACAATGAGCAGTTCTTC,CASSQVGQGYNEQFF
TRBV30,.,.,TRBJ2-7,TGTGCCTGGAAGCGGAGCTCCTACGAGCAGTACTTC,CAWKRSSYEQYF
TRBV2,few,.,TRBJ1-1,TGTGCCAGCAGTGAAGCGTGGGCAATGAACACTGAAGCTTTCTTT,CASSEAWAMNTEAFF
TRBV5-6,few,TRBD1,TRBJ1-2,TGTGCCAGCAGCAAGGGACAGGGGGGTGGCTACACCTTC,CASSKGQGGGYTF
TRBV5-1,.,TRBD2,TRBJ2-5,TGCGCCAGCAGAAGGCTAGCGGGAGTAGAAGAGACCCAGTACTTC,CASRRLAGVEETQYF
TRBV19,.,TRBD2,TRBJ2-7,TGTGCCAGTAGTATTTCCAGCGGGAGAGCTTCTTCCTACGAGCAGTACTTC,CASSISSGRASSYEQYF
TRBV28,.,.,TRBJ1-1,TGTGCCAGCAGGGGCGGTAATCAGGCCAGAGGGGGAAAGAACACTGAAGCTTTCTTT,CASRGGNQARGGKNTEAFF
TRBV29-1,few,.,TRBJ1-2,TGCAGCGTTGGCAGGGACTATGGCTACACCTTC,CSVGRDYGYTF
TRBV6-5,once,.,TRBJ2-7,TGTGCCAGCAGCCGAGGAGGAAACCTCTACGAGCAGTACTTC,CASSRGGNLYEQYF
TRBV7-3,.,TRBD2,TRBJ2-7,TGTGCCAGCAGCTTAACTGGTACTAGCGGGAGCTCCTACGAGCAGTACTTC,CASSLTGTSGSSYEQYF
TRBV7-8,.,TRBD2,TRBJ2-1,TGTGCCAGCAGCTTAGCGGAGTCTAGCGGGAGGGTGTACAATGAGCAGTTCTTC,CASSLAESSGRVYNEQFF
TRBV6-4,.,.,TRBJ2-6,TGTGCCAGCAGTGATGCCAGCTCTGGGGCCAACGTCCTGACTTTC,CASSDASSGANVLTF
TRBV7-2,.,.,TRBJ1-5,TGTGCCAGCAGCTTATGGCCGAATCAGCCCCAGCATTTT,CASSLWPNQPQHF
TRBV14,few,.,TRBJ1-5,TGTGCCAGCAGCCAAGTCCGCGATCAGCCCCAGCATTTT,CASSQVRDQPQHF
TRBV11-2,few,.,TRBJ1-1,TGTGCCAGCAGCCCATACAGCACTGAAGCTTTCTTT,CASSPYSTEAFF
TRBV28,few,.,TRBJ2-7,TGTGCCAGCAGTTTAGTCGGGAGTAGTGAGCACGAGCAGTACTTC,CASSLVGSSEHEQYF
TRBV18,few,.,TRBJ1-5,TGTGCCAGCTCACCAGGGGAGGATCAGCCCCAGCATTTT,CASSPGEDQPQHF
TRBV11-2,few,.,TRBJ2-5,TGTGCCAGCAGCTTAGCAGGGATAGGGGTGAAGACCCAGTACTTC,CASSLAGIGVKTQYF
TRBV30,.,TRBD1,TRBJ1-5,TGTGCCTGGAGGGGACAGACCAATCAGCCCCAGCATTTT,CAWRGQTNQPQHF
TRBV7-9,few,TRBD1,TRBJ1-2,TGTGCCAGCAGCGCCGGACAGGGTTATGGCTACACCTTC,CASSAGQGYGYTF
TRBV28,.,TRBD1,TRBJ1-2,TGTGCCAGCAAAGTGATATCCACAGGGGTGGGCTACACCTTC,CASKVISTGVGYTF
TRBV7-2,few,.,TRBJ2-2,TGTGCCGTCAGACGGCCCAGGAGCATCGGACTCGGGGAGCTGTTTTTT,CAVRRPRSIGLGELFF
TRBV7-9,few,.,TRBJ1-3,TGTGCCAGCAGCGCTACAGGAGCTGGAAACACCATATATTTT,CASSATGAGNTIYF
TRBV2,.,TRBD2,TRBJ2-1,TGTGCCAGCAAAGGACTAGCGGGGGACTCCTACAATGAGCAGTTCTTC,CASKGLAGDSYNEQFF
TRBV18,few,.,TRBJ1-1,TGTGCCAGCTCACCAAGCATAAAGAACACTGAAGCTTTCTTT,CASSPSIKNTEAFF
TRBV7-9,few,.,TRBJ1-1,TGTGCCAGCAGCTTAACAGGGTCGGAATCTTTCTTT,CASSLTGSESFF
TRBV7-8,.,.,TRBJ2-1,TGTGCCAGCAGCTTAACGGACAGTCCCTACAATGAGCAGTTCTTC,CASSLTDSPYNEQFF
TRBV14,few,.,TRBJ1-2,TGTGCCAGCAGCCAAGATAGGGCAGGGCTTGGCTACACCTTC,CASSQDRAGLGYTF
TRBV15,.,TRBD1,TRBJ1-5,TGTGCCACCAGCAGTACAGGGGACGGCCAGCCCCAGCATTTT,CATSSTGDGQPQHF
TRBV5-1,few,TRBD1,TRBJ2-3,TGCGCCAGCAGCTCGGGACAGGGGGCGAAGGGTACGCAGTATTTT,CASSSGQGAKGTQYF
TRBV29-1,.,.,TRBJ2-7,TGCAGCGTTGGAGGGGGGGTAAGCAACGAGCAGTACTTC,CSVGGGVSNEQYF
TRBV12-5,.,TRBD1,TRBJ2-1,TGTGCTAGTGGTCGGGACAGCCCCCTGGATGAGCAGTTCTTC,CASGRDSPLDEQFF
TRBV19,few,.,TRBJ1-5,TGTGCCAGTAGTCTCTCGACAGGATATCAGCCCCAGCATTTT,CASSLSTGYQPQHF
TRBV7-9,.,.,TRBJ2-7,TGTGCCAGCAGACCCCCCACAGGCGAGCAGTACTTC,CASRPPTGEQYF
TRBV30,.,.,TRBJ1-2,TGTGCCTGTGGAGTCATTAACTATGGCTACACCTTC,CACGVINYGYTF
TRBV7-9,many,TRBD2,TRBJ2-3,TGTGCCAGCAGCCCGGGACTAGCATTAGGCACAGATACGCAGTATTTT,CASSPGLALGTDTQYF
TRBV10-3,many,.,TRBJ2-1,TGTGCCATCAGGGAAAGCGAGTCCTACAATGAGCAGTTCTTC,CAIRESESYNEQFF
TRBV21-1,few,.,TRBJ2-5,TGTGCCAGCAGCAAATTGGCAGACCAAGAGACCCAGTACTTC,CASSKLADQETQYF
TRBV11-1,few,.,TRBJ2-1,TGTGCCAGCAGCTTATTCTCCGGTCCGAATGAGCAGTTCTTC,CASSLFSGPNEQFF
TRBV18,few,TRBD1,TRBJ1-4,TGTGCCAGCTCATCGGACAGGGCTGAAAAACTGTTTTTT,CASSSDRAEKLFF
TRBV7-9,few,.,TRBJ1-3,TGTGCCAGCAGCTTACCCGGCAGGGGTGGAAACACCATATATTTT,CASSLPGRGGNTIYF
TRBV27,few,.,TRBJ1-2,TGTGCCAGCAGTAAAGGACAGAACACTAACTATGGCTACACCTTC,CASSKGQNTNYGYTF
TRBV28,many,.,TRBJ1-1,TGTGCCAGCAGTTTAAGAGGGTTCCAAGCTTTCTTT,CASSLRGFQAFF
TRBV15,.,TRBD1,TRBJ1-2,TGTGCCACCAGCAGAGGGACAGGGGGCGACTATGGCTACACCTTC,CATSRGTGGDYGYTF
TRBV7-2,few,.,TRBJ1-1,TGTGCCAGCAGCTTAGGAGGGGGTGTGAACACTGAAGCTTTCTTT,CASSLGGGVNTEAFF
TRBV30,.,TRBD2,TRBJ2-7,TGTGCCTGGAGTTTCGGGACTAGCGGGAGGCCTAGCTCCTACGAGCAGTACTTC,CAWSFGTSGRPSSYEQYF
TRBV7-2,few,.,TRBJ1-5,TGTGCCAGCAGCTTTCTGACACAAGATCAGCCCCAGCATTTT,CASSFLTQDQPQHF
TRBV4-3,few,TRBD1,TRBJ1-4,TGCGCCAGCAGCCAAGAAGGGACAGGGCCGGAAAAACTGTTTTTT,CASSQEGTGPEKLFF
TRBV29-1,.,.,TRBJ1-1,TGCAGCGTTGACAACGGGAACACTGAAGCTTTCTTT,CSVDNGNTEAFF
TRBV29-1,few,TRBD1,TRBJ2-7,TGCAGCGTTGGAGGGGGCCGGGGCTCCTACGAGCAGTACTTC,CSVGGGRGSYEQYF
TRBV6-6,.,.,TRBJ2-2,TGTGCCAGCAGTTATACGGCAGGGGCCCCCGGGGAGCTGTTTTTT,CASSYTAGAPGELFF
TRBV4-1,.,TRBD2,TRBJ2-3,TGCGCCAGCAGCCAGGCACAGGGACTAGCGGGACGACCCGCAGATACGCAGTATTTT,CASSQAQGLAGRPADTQYF